This is a list of T cell receptor beta chains from one sample in a study of blood T cells in healthy people across ages. One entry per CDR3 protein results from TCRdb running MiXCR on the 5' RACE reads. The sample holds about 680,000 distinct CDR3 sequences, 45% to 50% seen once. Material: blood. The receptors here all came from a woman in her fifties or sixties in good health. Each CDR3 is given with its conserved first and last residue. D genes are given only for firm matches. Clone size is shown for a subset of rows, as once, few, many or a class of expanded clone.

TRBV2,TRBD2,TRBJ2-1,once,CASGLAEFNEQFF,TGTGCCAGCGGACTAGCGGAGTTCAATGAGCAGTTCTTC
TRBV29-1,TRBD1,TRBJ2-7,few,CGVGGQGGEQYF,TGCGGCGTTGGTGGACAGGGGGGTGAGCAGTACTTC
TRBV28,TRBD1,TRBJ2-7,NA,CASSFLRTGATYEQYF,TGTGCCAGCAGTTTTCTCAGAACAGGGGCTACCTACGAGCAGTACTTC
TRBV20-1,NA,TRBJ2-1,NA,CSALRDDSYNEQFF,TGCAGTGCACTCCGGGACGACTCCTACAATGAGCAGTTCTTC
TRBV7-2,TRBD2,TRBJ2-3,NA,CASSPSSGRGADTQYF,TGTGCCAGCAGCCCATCTAGCGGGAGAGGGGCAGATACGCAGTATTTT
TRBV20-1,NA,TRBJ2-3,few,CSARTGGTGTDTQYF,TGCAGTGCAAGGACTGGGGGCACGGGTACAGATACGCAGTATTTT
TRBV5-1,TRBD1,TRBJ2-7,NA,CANSLAGQGPYEQYF,TGCGCCAACAGCTTGGCTGGACAGGGGCCCTACGAGCAGTACTTC
TRBV29-1,NA,TRBJ2-5,NA,CSGVASGSETQYF,TGCAGCGGTGTCGCGTCGGGATCGGAGACCCAGTACTTC
TRBV7-9,TRBD1,TRBJ1-1,NA,CASRGIRQGGAEAFF,TGTGCCAGCAGGGGAATTCGACAGGGAGGGGCTGAAGCTTTCTTT
TRBV28,NA,TRBJ2-4,NA,CASSVENKNIQYF,TGTGCCAGCAGTGTAGAGAACAAAAACATTCAGTACTTC
TRBV7-6,NA,TRBJ2-3,NA,CASSPPAQSTDTQYF,TGTGCCAGCAGCCCCCCCGCACAGTCCACAGATACGCAGTATTTT
TRBV6-1,NA,TRBJ1-5,NA,CASRGGQQKRQPQHF,TGTGCCAGCAGAGGCGGACAGCAAAAGCGTCAGCCCCAGCATTTT
TRBV29-1,NA,TRBJ2-5,once,CSVESLSGQETQYF,TGCAGCGTTGAGTCCTTGTCGGGACAAGAGACCCAGTACTTC
TRBV7-6,NA,TRBJ2-7,NA,CASSFSLYYEQYF,TGTGCCAGCAGCTTTTCTCTCTACTACGAGCAGTACTTC
TRBV12-3/TRBV12-4,TRBD1,TRBJ2-3,few,CASSPGGLGDTQYF,TGTGCCAGCAGCCCAGGGGGCCTTGGAGATACGCAGTATTTT
TRBV7-8,NA,TRBJ2-3,NA,CASSRLGRGGDTQYF,TGTGCCAGCAGCCGACTCGGGAGAGGGGGAGATACGCAGTATTTT
TRBV27,NA,TRBJ2-7,NA,CASSPQNRVYEQYF,TGTGCCAGCAGTCCTCAGAACAGGGTCTACGAGCAGTACTTC
TRBV2,NA,TRBJ2-7,NA,CASLDRVGQYF,TGTGCCAGCTTGGATCGGGTGGGCCAGTACTTC
TRBV20-1,NA,TRBJ2-7,NA,CSAREGQLYEQYF,TGCAGTGCTAGAGAGGGGCAGCTATACGAGCAGTACTTC
TRBV20-1,TRBD2,TRBJ2-1,NA,CRGRGNNEQFF,TGCAGGGGGAGGGGCAACAATGAGCAGTTCTTC
TRBV29-1,NA,TRBJ1-2,NA,CSGQVAAHGYTF,TGCAGCGGGCAGGTTGCGGCCCATGGCTACACCTTC
TRBV10-3,TRBD2,TRBJ2-7,NA,CAISRLAGADEQYF,TGTGCCATCTCAAGGCTAGCGGGAGCCGACGAGCAGTACTTC
TRBV2,NA,TRBJ1-6,NA,CASSEAVTGNSPPHF,TGTGCCAGCAGTGAAGCGGTAACAGGAAATTCACCCCCCCACTTT
TRBV7-2,NA,TRBJ1-2,NA,CASSPSGAVYGYTF,TGTGCCAGCAGCCCATCGGGGGCCGTCTATGGCTACACCTTC